This TCR beta chain originates from a study of blood T cell repertoires in COVID-19. The assay was immunoSEQ multiplex PCR, and TCRdb's table has in-frame clones only and misses some. The table shows about 140,000 clones, with approximately 80% occurring only once. Losses at the gene ends were 9 bases for V and 1 base for J; bases not matched to a gene: 2. The CDR3 has 12 residues. The V gene's germline CDR1 is LNHDA and CDR2 SQIVND (reference sequence). The sequenced sample consisted of peripheral blood. The rearrangement links TRBV19 to TRBJ1-2, with TRBD1 matching over 7 bases. The source of this sequence is a human donor in a cohort sampled during active COVID-19. The DNA of the CDR3 is TGTGCCAGCGGACAGGTTAACTATGGCTACACCTTC. This sequence encodes CASGQVNYGYTF.